This TCR beta chain originates from a study of T cell responses to AZD1222 COVID-19 vaccine. In its sample, this clone was seen once. Antigen: not known. Trimming removed 2 bases at V and 5 bases at J, with 12 bases between. The V gene's germline CDR1 is SNHLY and CDR2 FYNNEI. There are 14 residues in the CDR3. Study-wide points: Repertoires were sampled only after the peak T cell response. Targets within unmutated variant regions were reportedly found for nearly half of spike-specific TCRs.

Measured with immunoSEQ multiplex PCR; TCRdb has only the in-frame clones, and not every one. The data show more than 150,000 clones, about nine tenths seen once. Sequencing used peripheral blood, obtained on day 0 of AZD1222 vaccination. The origin of this receptor is an adult in good health. V and J are TRBV2 and TRBJ2-5, with TRBD1 as a possible D gene (7 bases). As DNA, the CDR3 is TGTGCCAGCAGTGAATGGGCAGGGGGGGAGACCCAGTACTTC. Its translation: CASSEWAGGETQYF. The whole variable domain, filled in from reference TRBV2 and TRBJ2-5, reads EPEVTQTPSHQVTQMGQEVILRCVPISNHLYFYWYRQILGQKVEFLVSFYNNEISEKSEIFDDQFSVERPDGSNFTLKIRSTKLEDSAMYFCASSEWAGGETQYFGPGTRLLVL.